The following is a T cell receptor (beta chain) sequence with its context. The antigen remains unidentified. TCRdb re-derived calls from the reads in MiXCR, one entry per CDR3 protein. The sample has about 260,000 distinct CDR3 sequences; roughly 13% are singletons. The sample belongs to a study of T cell repertoires in cytomegalovirus infection. Across the whole study: Both a matching HLA type and CMV infection were indicated by public TCR beta signatures. Findings of the study overall: Totalled public TCR beta family frequency picked out people who carried CMV plus the relevant HLA.

Germline V gene data show CDR1 as SQVTM and CDR2 as ANQGSEA. With 6 bases removed from V and 3 bases from J, the gap between germline ends came to 11 bases. CDR3 length equals 12 residues. The chain has TRBV29-1 and TRBJ1-1; D gene unclear. The clonotype was recovered from a human donor in good health (CMV status not recorded). Some clones in this sample may be carry-over from other donors' samples. The specimen sequenced was PBMCs. The CDR3 region is CSVKTQYTEAFF. Written as DNA, the CDR3 is TGCAGCGTAAAAACACAGTACACTGAAGCTTTCTTT.